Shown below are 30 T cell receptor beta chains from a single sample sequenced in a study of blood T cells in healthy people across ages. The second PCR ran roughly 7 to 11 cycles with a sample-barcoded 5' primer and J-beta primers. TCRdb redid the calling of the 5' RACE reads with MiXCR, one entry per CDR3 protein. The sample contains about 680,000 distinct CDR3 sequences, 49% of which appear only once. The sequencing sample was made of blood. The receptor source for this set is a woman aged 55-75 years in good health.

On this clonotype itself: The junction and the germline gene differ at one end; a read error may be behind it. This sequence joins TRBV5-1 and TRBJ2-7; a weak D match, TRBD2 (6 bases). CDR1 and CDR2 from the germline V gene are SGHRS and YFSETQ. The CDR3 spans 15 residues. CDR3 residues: CASSLEAGPPYEQYF. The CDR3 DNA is TGCGCCAGCAGCTTGGAGGCGGGGCCCCCCTACGAACAGTACTTC.

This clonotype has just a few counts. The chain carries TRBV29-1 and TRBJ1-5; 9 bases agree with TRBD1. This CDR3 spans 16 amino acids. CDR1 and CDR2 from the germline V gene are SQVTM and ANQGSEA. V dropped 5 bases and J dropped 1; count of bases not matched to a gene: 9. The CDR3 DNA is TGCAGCGTTTTAGGAACCGGGACAGGGAGCAATCAGCCCCAGCATTTT. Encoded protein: CSVLGTGTGSNQPQHF.

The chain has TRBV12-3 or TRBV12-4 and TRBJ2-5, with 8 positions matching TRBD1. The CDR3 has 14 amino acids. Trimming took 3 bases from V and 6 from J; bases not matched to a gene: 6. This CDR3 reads CASSLSDRGQTQYF. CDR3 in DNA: TGTGCCAGCAGTTTGTCAGACAGGGGACAGACCCAGTACTTC.

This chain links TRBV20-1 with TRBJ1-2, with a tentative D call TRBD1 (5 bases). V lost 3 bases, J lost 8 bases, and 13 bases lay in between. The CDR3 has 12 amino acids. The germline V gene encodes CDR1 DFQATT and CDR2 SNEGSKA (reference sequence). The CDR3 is CSAREGLWGYTF. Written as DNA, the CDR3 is TGCAGTGCTAGGGAGGGGCTCTGGGGCTACACCTTC.

CDR3 residues: CASSFTRDRGTEAFF. The DNA of the CDR3 is TGTGCCAGCAGTTTCACACGGGATCGGGGCACTGAAGCTTTCTTT. This chain connects TRBV7-9 to TRBJ1-1; D is unclear. The CDR3 runs to 15 residues. The V and J ends lost 6 bases and 4 bases respectively, with 18 bases between them. The V gene's germline CDR1 is SEHNR and CDR2 FQNEAQ (reference sequence). The full variable domain, with the rest looked up from reference TRBV7-9 and TRBJ1-1, is DTGVSQNPRHKITKRGQNVTFRCDPISEHNRLYWYRQTLGQGPEFLTYFQNEAQLEKSRLLSDRFSAERPKGSFSTLEIQRTEQGDSAMYLCASSFTRDRGTEAFFGQGTRLTVV.

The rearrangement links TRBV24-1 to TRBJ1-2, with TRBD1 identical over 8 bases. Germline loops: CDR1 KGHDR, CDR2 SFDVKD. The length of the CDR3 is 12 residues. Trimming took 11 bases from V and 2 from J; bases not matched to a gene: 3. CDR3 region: CAIGQGNYGYTF. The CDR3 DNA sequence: TGTGCCATCGGACAGGGCAACTATGGCTACACCTTC.

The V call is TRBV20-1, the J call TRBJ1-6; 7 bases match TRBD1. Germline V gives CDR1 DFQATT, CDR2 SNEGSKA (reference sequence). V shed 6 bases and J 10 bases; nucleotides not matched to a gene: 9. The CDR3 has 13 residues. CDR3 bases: TGCAGTGCATCCCAGGGGGAGGGATCACCCCTCCACTTT. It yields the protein CSASQGEGSPLHF.

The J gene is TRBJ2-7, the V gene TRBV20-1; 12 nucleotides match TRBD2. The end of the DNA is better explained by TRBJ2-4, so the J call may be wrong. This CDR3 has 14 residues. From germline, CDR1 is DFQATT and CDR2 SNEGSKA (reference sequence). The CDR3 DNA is TGCAGTGCAAACCCTAGCGGGAGGGGGGACATTCAGTACTTC. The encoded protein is CSANPSGRGDIQYF.

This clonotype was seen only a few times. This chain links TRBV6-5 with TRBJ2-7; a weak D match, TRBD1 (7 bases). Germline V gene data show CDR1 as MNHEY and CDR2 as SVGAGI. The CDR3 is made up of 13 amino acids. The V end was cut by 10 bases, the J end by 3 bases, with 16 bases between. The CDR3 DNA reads TGTGCCACCCTGGGGGGACAGCGCTACGAGCAGTACTTC. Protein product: CATLGGQRYEQYF.

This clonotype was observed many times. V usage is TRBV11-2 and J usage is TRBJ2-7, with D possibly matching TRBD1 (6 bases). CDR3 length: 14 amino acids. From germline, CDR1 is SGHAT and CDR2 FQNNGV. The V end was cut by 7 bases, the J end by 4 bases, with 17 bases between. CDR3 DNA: TGTGCCAGCACCTTCGGGCTGGGGGCGTACGAGCAGTACTTC. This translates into CASTFGLGAYEQYF. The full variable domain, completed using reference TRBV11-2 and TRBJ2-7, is EAGVAQSPRYKIIEKRQSVAFWCNPISGHATLYWYQQILGQGPKLLIQFQNNGVVDDSQLPKDRFSAERLKGVDSTLKIQPAKLEDSAVYLCASTFGLGAYEQYFGPGTRLTVT.

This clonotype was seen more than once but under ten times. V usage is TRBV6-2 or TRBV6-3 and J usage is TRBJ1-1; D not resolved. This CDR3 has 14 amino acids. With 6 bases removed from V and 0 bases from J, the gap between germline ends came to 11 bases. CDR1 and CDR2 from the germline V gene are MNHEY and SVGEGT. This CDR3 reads CASRPYRVNTEAFF. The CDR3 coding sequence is TGTGCCAGCAGGCCGTACAGAGTGAACACTGAAGCTTTCTTT.

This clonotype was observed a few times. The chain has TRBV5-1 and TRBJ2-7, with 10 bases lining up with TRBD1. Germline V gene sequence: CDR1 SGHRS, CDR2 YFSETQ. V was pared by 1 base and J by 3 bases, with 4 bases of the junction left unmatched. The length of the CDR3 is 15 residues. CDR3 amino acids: CASSLSGQGFYEQYF. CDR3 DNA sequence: TGCGCCAGCAGCTTGTCGGGACAGGGGTTCTACGAGCAGTACTTC.

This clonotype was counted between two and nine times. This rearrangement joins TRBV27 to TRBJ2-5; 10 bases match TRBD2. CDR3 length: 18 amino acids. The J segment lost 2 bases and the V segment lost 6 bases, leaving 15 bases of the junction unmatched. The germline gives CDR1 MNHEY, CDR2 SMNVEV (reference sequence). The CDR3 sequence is CASSSRKAGTSAQETQYF. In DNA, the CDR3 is TGTGCCAGCAGCTCCCGGAAGGCCGGGACTAGCGCTCAAGAGACCCAGTACTTC.

CDR3 bases: TGTGCCAGCACCAGGGGGCGGGACGGAGAGACCCAGTACTTC. Translated, it gives CASTRGRDGETQYF. The chain carries TRBV7-6 and TRBJ2-5; 8 bases fit TRBD1. Germline V CDR1 and CDR2: SGHVS, FNYEAQ. There are 14 residues in the CDR3. Unmatched junction bases numbered 8, after V lost 7 bases and J lost 4 bases.

The CDR3 protein is CASSQHPVSGGDLYEQYF. The CDR3 DNA reads TGTGCCAGCTCACAACATCCAGTATCCGGTGGAGACCTATACGAGCAGTACTTC. The rearrangement links TRBV18 to TRBJ2-7, with D hard to call. The ends were cut back, 4 bases at V and 4 bases at J, with 26 bases in the middle. The CDR3 consists of 18 residues. Germline V gives CDR1 KGHSH, CDR2 LQKENI.

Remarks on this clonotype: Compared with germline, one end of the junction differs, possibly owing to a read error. CDR3 loop: CAGSPVSGGANYGYTF. In nucleotides, the CDR3 is TGTGCCGGCAGCCCCGTATCCGGGGGAGCTAACTATGGCTACACCTTC. V gene TRBV7-2 combines with J gene TRBJ1-2, with D tentatively TRBD1 (5 bases). There are 16 residues in the CDR3. Per germline, CDR1 SGHTA and CDR2 FQGNSA. The whole variable domain, remainder taken from reference TRBV7-2 and TRBJ1-2, is GAGVSQSPSNKVTEKGKDVELRCDPISGHTALYWYRQSLGQGLEFLIYFQGNSAPDKSGLPSDRFSAERTGGSVSTLTIQRTQQEDSAVYLCAGSPVSGGANYGYTFGSGTRLTVV.

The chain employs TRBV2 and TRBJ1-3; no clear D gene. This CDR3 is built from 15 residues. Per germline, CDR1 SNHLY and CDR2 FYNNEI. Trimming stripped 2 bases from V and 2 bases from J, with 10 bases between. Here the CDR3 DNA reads TGTGCCAGCAGTGAATCGGCCGGTACTGGAAACACCATATATTTT. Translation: CASSESAGTGNTIYF.

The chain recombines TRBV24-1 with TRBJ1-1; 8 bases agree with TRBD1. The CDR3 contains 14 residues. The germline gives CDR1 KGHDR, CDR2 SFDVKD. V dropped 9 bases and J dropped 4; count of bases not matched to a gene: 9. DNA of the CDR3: TGTGCCACCGGATCAGGGGGCGAGGGCACTGAAGCTTTCTTT. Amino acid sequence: CATGSGGEGTEAFF.

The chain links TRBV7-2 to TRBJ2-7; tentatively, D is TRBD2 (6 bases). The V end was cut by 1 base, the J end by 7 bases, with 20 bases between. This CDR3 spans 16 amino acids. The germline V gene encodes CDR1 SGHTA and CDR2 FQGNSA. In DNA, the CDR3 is TGTGCCAGCAGCTTAGGTGGGACTCTAAGGTACAATGAGCAGTACTTC. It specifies CASSLGGTLRYNEQYF.

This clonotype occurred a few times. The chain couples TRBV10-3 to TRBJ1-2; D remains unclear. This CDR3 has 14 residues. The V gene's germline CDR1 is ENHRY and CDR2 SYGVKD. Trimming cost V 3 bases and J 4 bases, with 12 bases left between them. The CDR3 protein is CAISDSGRIYGYTF. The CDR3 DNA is TGTGCCATCAGTGACTCGGGCCGAATCTATGGCTACACCTTC.

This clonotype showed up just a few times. The CDR3 sequence: CASSWGRDYEQYF. The CDR3 bases are TGTGCCAGCAGCTGGGGCAGGGACTACGAGCAGTACTTC. The chain couples TRBV7-9 to TRBJ2-7, with a possible D match to TRBD1 (5 bases). V gave up 4 bases and J gave up 3 bases, with 10 bases separating them. Germline V lookup: CDR1 SEHNR, CDR2 FQNEAQ (reference sequence). CDR3 length equals 13 residues.

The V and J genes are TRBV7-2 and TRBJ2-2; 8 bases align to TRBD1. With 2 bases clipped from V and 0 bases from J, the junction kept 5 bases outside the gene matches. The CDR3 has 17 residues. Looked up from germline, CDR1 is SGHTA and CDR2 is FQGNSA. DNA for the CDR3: TGTGCCAGCAGCTTACGACCGGGACAGGCGAACACCGGGGAGCTGTTTTTT. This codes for CASSLRPGQANTGELFF. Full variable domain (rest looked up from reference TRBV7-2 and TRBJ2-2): GAGVSQSPSNKVTEKGKDVELRCDPISGHTALYWYRQSLGQGLEFLIYFQGNSAPDKSGLPSDRFSAERTGGSVSTLTIQRTQQEDSAVYLCASSLRPGQANTGELFFGEGSRLTVL.

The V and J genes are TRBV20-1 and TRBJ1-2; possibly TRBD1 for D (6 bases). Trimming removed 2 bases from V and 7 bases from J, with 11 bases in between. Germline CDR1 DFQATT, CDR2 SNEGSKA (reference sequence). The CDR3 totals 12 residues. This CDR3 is CSARHRVSGYTF. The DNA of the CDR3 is TGCAGTGCTAGACACAGGGTCAGTGGCTACACCTTC.

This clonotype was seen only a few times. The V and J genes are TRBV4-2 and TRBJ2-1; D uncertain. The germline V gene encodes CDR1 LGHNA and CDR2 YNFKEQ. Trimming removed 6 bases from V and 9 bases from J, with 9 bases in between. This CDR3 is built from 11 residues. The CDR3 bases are TGTGCCAGCAGTCGGAACAGTGAGCAGTTCTTC. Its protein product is CASSRNSEQFF.

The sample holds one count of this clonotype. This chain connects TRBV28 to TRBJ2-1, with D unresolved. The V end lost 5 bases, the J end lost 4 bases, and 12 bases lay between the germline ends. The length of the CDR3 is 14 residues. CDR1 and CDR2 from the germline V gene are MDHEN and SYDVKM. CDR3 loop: CASSVSGLYNEQFF. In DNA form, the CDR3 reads TGTGCCAGCAGTGTATCGGGTTTGTACAATGAGCAGTTCTTC.

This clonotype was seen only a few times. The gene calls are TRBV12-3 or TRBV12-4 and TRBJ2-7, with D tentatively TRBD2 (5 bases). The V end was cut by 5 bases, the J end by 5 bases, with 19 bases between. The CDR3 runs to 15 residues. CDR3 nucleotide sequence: TGTGCCAGCAGTCCGTCCGGGGAAAGTAGGCACGAGCAGTACTTC. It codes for CASSPSGESRHEQYF.

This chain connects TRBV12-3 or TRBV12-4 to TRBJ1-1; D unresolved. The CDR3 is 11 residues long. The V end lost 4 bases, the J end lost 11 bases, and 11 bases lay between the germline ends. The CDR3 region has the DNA TGTGCCAGCAGTTCGGGCCCTCTGGCTTTCTTT. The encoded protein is CASSSGPLAFF.

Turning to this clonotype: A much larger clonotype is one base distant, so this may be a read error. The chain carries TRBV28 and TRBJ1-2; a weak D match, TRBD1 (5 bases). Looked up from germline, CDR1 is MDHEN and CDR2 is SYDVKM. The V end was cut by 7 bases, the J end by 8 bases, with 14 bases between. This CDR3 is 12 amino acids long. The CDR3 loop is CASTQGAEGYTF. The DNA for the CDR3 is TGTGCCAGCACCCAAGGGGCGGAGGGCTACACCTTC.

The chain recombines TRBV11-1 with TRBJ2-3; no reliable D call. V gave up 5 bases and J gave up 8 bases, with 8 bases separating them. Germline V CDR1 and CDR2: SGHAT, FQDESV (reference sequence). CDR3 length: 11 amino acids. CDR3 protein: CASSLKVTQYF. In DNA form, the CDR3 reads TGTGCCAGCAGCCTTAAAGTTACGCAGTATTTT.

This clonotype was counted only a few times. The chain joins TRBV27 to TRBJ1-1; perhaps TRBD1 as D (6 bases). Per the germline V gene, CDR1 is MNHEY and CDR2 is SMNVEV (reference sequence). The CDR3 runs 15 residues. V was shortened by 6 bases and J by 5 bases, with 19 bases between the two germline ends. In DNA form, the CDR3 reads TGTGCCAGCAGGACCCTACAGGGATACGGAACTGAAGCTTTCTTT. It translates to CASRTLQGYGTEAFF.